These 32 T cell receptor beta chains came from one sample sequenced in a study of HIV-infected patients and healthy controls. Whole blood was used without fractionation, so all unsorted peripheral T cells were included. cDNA was made from about 480 ng RNA using alpha and beta constant primers. Alpha and beta chain libraries were made separately by chain-specific third strand synthesis with multiplexing indices. Each CDR3 protein is one row after TCRdb ran MiXCR on the 5' RACE reads. The table includes 9,500 to 13,000 distinct CDR3 sequences, over 4.5% detected once. Sequencing used blood, obtained before antiretroviral therapy. The source is an adult with HIV infection.

This clonotype has only a few counts. The V gene is TRBV7-6, the J gene TRBJ2-1; 9 bases fit TRBD2. V shed 1 base, J shed 0 bases, and the junction held 4 bases outside the gene matches. CDR1 SGHVS and CDR2 FNYEAQ come from the germline V gene. The CDR3 extends over 17 amino acids. CDR3 residues: CASSLEAGGPSYNEQFF. In DNA, the CDR3 is TGTGCCAGCAGCTTAGAGGCGGGGGGGCCCTCCTACAATGAGCAGTTCTTC.

This clonotype was seen at least ten times. The chain combines TRBV14 with TRBJ2-1; D gene unclear. The V and J ends lost 1 base and 6 bases respectively, with 10 bases between them. CDR3 size: 14 residues. CDR1 is SGHDN and CDR2 is FVKESK in the germline V gene. As DNA, the CDR3 is TGTGCCAGCAGCCAAGCGCTGCGCGGCAATGAGCAGTTCTTC. Amino acids: CASSQALRGNEQFF.

In the case of this clonotype: A read error may be the cause here, since a much bigger clone is one base away. This chain uses TRBV6-1 with TRBJ2-2, with D unclear. The length of the CDR3 is 16 residues. Germline V gene sequence: CDR1 MNHNS, CDR2 SASEGT. V was shortened by 7 bases and J by 1 base, with 16 bases between the two germline ends. CDR3 sequence: CASMGHGRRNTGELFF. The CDR3 region has the DNA TGTGCCAGCATGGGCCATGGGCGTAGGAACACCGGGGAGCTGTTTTTT.

This clonotype qualifies as medium-sized. The chain uses TRBV20-1 and TRBJ1-5; D gene uncertain. In germline, CDR1 is DFQATT, CDR2 SNEGSKA (reference sequence). V lost 3 bases, J lost 0 bases, and 12 bases lay in between. The CDR3 is made up of 15 amino acids. The CDR3 sequence is CSARETEYSNQPQHF. The CDR3 region has the DNA TGCAGTGCTAGGGAAACAGAGTATAGCAATCAGCCCCAGCATTTT.

Ten or more counts support this clonotype. The chain carries TRBV6-9 and TRBJ2-7; no clear D gene. Germline CDR1 MNHGY, CDR2 SVAAGI. V gave up 0 bases and J gave up 5 bases, with 8 bases separating them. There are 13 residues in the CDR3. The CDR3 DNA sequence: TGTGCCAGCAGTTATTCCCGGCGGAACGAGCAGTACTTC. Its protein is CASSYSRRNEQYF.

This clonotype is deemed medium-sized. V is TRBV6-1 and J is TRBJ1-3; a weak D match, TRBD1 (5 bases). CDR1 and CDR2 (germline): MNHNS, SASEGT. The CDR3 covers 13 residues. V dropped 4 bases and J dropped 8 bases, with 12 bases sitting between them. The CDR3: CASSVTRGYTIYF. CDR3 nucleotides: TGTGCCAGCAGTGTAACTAGGGGTTACACCATATATTTT.

This clonotype was picked up many times. The chain has TRBV7-8 and TRBJ2-7; possibly TRBD1 for D (6 bases). The V end lost 5 bases, the J end lost 4 bases, and 15 bases lay between the germline ends. Per germline, CDR1 SGHVS and CDR2 FQNEAQ. The CDR3 has 14 residues. Here the CDR3 DNA reads TGTGCCAGCAGCCGCCCTGGACAGTCTTACGAGCAGTACTTC. This codes for CASSRPGQSYEQYF.

This clonotype was counted many times. The chain combines TRBV3-1 with TRBJ2-3; D is unresolved. V was shortened by 1 base and J by 0 bases, with 8 bases between the two germline ends. Germline assignment: CDR1 LGHDT and CDR2 YNNKEL (reference sequence). The CDR3 length is 15 residues. The CDR3 nucleotides are TGTGCCAGCAGCCAAGGCTTGAGGAGCACAGATACGCAGTATTTT. Amino acids: CASSQGLRSTDTQYF.

This clonotype was seen ten or more times. This sequence joins TRBV3-1 and TRBJ2-7, with no clear D. This CDR3 comprises 16 residues. Trimming removed 8 bases from V and 0 bases from J, with 20 bases in between. CDR1 is LGHDT, CDR2 YNNKEL, per germline (reference sequence). The CDR3 reads CASEVVKTHSSYEQYF. DNA of the CDR3: TGTGCCAGCGAGGTAGTGAAAACGCATAGCTCCTACGAGCAGTACTTC.

This clonotype was seen at least ten times. This chain's CDR3 is CSARRTGEYEQYF. In DNA, the CDR3 is TGCAGTGCCCGGAGGACAGGGGAATACGAGCAGTACTTC. The genes are TRBV20-1 and TRBJ2-7; TRBD1 matches 9 bases. The V and J ends lost 6 bases and 4 bases, in that order; junction bases with no gene match: 7. There are 13 residues in the CDR3. Germline V gene data show CDR1 as DFQATT and CDR2 as SNEGSKA (reference sequence).

This clonotype was seen a handful of times. The CDR3 nucleotides are TGTGCCAGCAGTGATGGCAGAGATCAGCCCCAGCATTTT. This gives the protein CASSDGRDQPQHF. The V gene is TRBV6-1, the J gene TRBJ1-5; no clear D gene. V lost 3 bases and J 5 bases, leaving 8 bases between the germline ends. The germline V gene encodes CDR1 MNHNS and CDR2 SASEGT. The CDR3 is made up of 13 amino acids.

By share of the sample, this clonotype is medium-sized (0.01 to 0.1%). V usage is TRBV6-2 or TRBV6-3 and J usage is TRBJ2-1; D possibly corresponds to TRBD1 (6 bases). The CDR3 is made up of 17 amino acids. CDR1 is MNHEY, CDR2 SVGEGT, per germline. V lost 0 bases to trimming and J lost 2 bases, with 14 bases between them. CDR3 region: CASSYSIQGYTYNEQFF. The CDR3 coding sequence is TGTGCCAGCAGTTACTCAATACAGGGTTATACCTACAATGAGCAGTTCTTC.

This clonotype was detected ten times or more. The chain has TRBV5-4 and TRBJ2-2; 7 positions agree with TRBD2. Trimming cost V 0 bases and J 4 bases; bases outside gene matches: 9. CDR3 length: 17 residues. Germline V lookup: CDR1 SGHNT, CDR2 YYREEE (reference sequence). In DNA, the CDR3 is TGTGCCAGCAGCTTGGAACCGGGCGGGAGTCCCACCGGGGAGCTGTTTTTT. It codes for CASSLEPGGSPTGELFF.

There are many counts of this clonotype. The chain is built from TRBV28 and TRBJ1-1; D might be TRBD1 (5 bases). Germline lookup yields CDR1 MDHEN and CDR2 SYDVKM. The V and J ends lost 1 base and 11 bases respectively, with 11 bases between them. The CDR3 has 12 residues. This CDR3 reads CASSLSGFTAFF. The CDR3 DNA reads TGTGCCAGCAGTTTATCAGGGTTTACGGCTTTCTTT.

This clonotype was recorded at least ten times. The chain employs TRBV6-1 and TRBJ1-1, with D uncertain. In germline, CDR1 is MNHNS, CDR2 SASEGT. The ends were cut back, 7 bases at V and 3 bases at J, with 9 bases in the middle. The CDR3 contains 12 residues. CDR3 amino acids: CASTTAHTEAFF. CDR3 bases: TGTGCCAGCACTACGGCGCACACTGAAGCTTTCTTT.

In its sample, this clonotype was seen many times. The chain joins TRBV27 to TRBJ2-2, with D perhaps TRBD1 or TRBD2 (6 bases each). CDR1 is MNHEY and CDR2 is SMNVEV in the germline V gene (reference sequence). Trimming took off 3 bases at V and 5 bases at J, with 13 bases between the two ends. This CDR3 comprises 15 residues. The CDR3 bases are TGTGCCAGCAGTTTCGGGGGCTCCTGGACCGGGGAGCTGTTTTTT. It translates to CASSFGGSWTGELFF.

This clonotype was detected many times. This chain joins TRBV6-2 or TRBV6-3 and TRBJ2-1, with D perhaps being TRBD1 or TRBD2 (5 bases each). Trimming pared 3 bases from V and 5 bases from J, leaving 26 bases between. The CDR3 extends over 19 amino acids. Germline assignment: CDR1 MNHEY and CDR2 SVGEGT. The CDR3 is CASSYRLRGVRGFDNEQFF. The CDR3 coding sequence is TGTGCCAGCAGTTATCGCCTGCGTGGGGTGAGGGGATTCGACAATGAGCAGTTCTTC.

This clonotype was observed at least ten times. V is TRBV20-1 and J is TRBJ1-1; D is perhaps TRBD1 (6 bases). The germline gives CDR1 DFQATT, CDR2 SNEGSKA (reference sequence). The CDR3 has 15 amino acids. V was pared by 6 bases and J by 0 bases, with 17 bases between. CDR3: CSAPDRRRMNTEAFF. The CDR3 coding sequence is TGCAGTGCACCCGACAGGCGCCGCATGAACACTGAAGCTTTCTTT.

Sample share makes this clonotype medium-sized. CDR3 bases: TGTGCCAGCGGGGGACCCCGTATAGGGGGGGACACTGAAGCTTTCTTT. Protein product: CASGGPRIGGDTEAFF. The V and J genes are TRBV5-5 and TRBJ1-1; tentatively, D is TRBD1 (6 bases). This CDR3 is 16 amino acids long. The germline V gene has CDR1 SGHKS and CDR2 YYEKEE (reference sequence). Trimming took off 7 bases at V and 3 bases at J, with 22 bases between the two ends.

This clonotype was counted ten times or more. The CDR3 DNA sequence: TGTGCCAGCAGTTTAGAGGGGGCAACCTCCTACGAGCAGTACTTC. Protein product: CASSLEGATSYEQYF. V and J are TRBV12-3 or TRBV12-4 and TRBJ2-7, with TRBD1 matching 7 bases. The CDR3 totals 15 residues. The junction had 3 bases not matched to a gene; V was cut back by 1 base and J by 0 bases.

In its sample, this clonotype was seen many times. The V gene is TRBV5-1, the J gene TRBJ2-7; D might be TRBD2 (5 bases). V lost 0 bases, J lost 3 bases, and 10 bases lay in between. CDR3 length: 14 residues. Looked up from germline, CDR1 is SGHRS and CDR2 is YFSETQ. CDR3 DNA: TGCGCCAGCAGCTTGGGACTACCCAACTACGAGCAGTACTTC. Translation: CASSLGLPNYEQYF.

This clonotype is medium-sized in the sample. The rearrangement joins TRBV4-1 to TRBJ2-7; D remains ambiguous. The CDR3 has 13 residues. Germline lookup yields CDR1 MGHRA and CDR2 YSYEKL. V was cut by 1 base and J by 5 bases, with 9 bases left in between. In DNA form, the CDR3 reads TGCGCCAGCAGCCAAGCGATCCTGGACGAGCAGTACTTC. Amino acids: CASSQAILDEQYF.

In this sample, this clonotype turned up many times. V and J are TRBV7-6 and TRBJ2-5, with D unclear. There are 12 residues in the CDR3. V dropped 6 bases and J dropped 5 bases, with 10 bases sitting between them. From germline, CDR1 is SGHVS and CDR2 FNYEAQ. CDR3 bases: TGTGCCAGCAGACGGTTCGCGGAGACCCAGTACTTC. This sequence encodes CASRRFAETQYF.

This clonotype was seen repeatedly, ten times or more. V is TRBV20-1 and J is TRBJ1-1; weak D call: TRBD1 (5 bases). The CDR3 spans 14 residues. Germline-derived CDR1 and CDR2 are DFQATT and SNEGSKA (reference sequence). V was shortened by 5 bases and J by 0 bases, with 13 bases between the two germline ends. As DNA, the CDR3 is TGCAGTGCTTCCCCGGGACTGATGAACACTGAAGCTTTCTTT. Translating it yields CSASPGLMNTEAFF.

This clonotype occurred many times. The chain couples TRBV4-1 to TRBJ2-1, with D possibly TRBD2 on 7 matching bases. The germline V gene has CDR1 MGHRA and CDR2 YSYEKL. CDR3 length: 15 amino acids. V gave up 1 base and J gave up 7 bases, with 14 bases separating them. CDR3 sequence: CASSQAGGTGNEQFF. The CDR3 DNA reads TGCGCCAGCAGCCAAGCGGGGGGTACAGGGAATGAGCAGTTCTTC.

This clonotype was seen at least ten times. The genes are TRBV5-8 and TRBJ2-2; 10 bases line up with TRBD2. The CDR3 loop spans 16 amino acids. Germline V lookup: CDR1 SGHTS, CDR2 YDEGEE. V shed 4 bases, J shed 4 bases, and the junction held 7 bases outside the gene matches. Here the CDR3 reads CASSPSGRSVTGELFF. CDR3 in DNA: TGTGCCAGCAGCCCTAGCGGGAGATCGGTCACCGGGGAGCTGTTTTTT.

This clonotype turned up a few times. The chain employs TRBV24-1 and TRBJ2-1, with D possibly matching TRBD2 (5 bases). The ends were cut back, 4 bases at V and 2 bases at J, with 8 bases in the middle. CDR3 length: 14 amino acids. Germline V gene lookup returns CDR1 KGHDR and CDR2 SFDVKD. The CDR3 DNA is TGTGCCACCAGTGACAGCGGCGCCTACAATGAGCAGTTCTTC. This encodes CATSDSGAYNEQFF.

This clonotype showed up many times. The chain recombines TRBV5-1 with TRBJ2-3; D may correspond to TRBD1 or TRBD2 (6 bases each). The V end was cut by 0 bases, the J end by 6 bases, with 11 bases between. The CDR3 contains 14 residues. The germline CDR1 and CDR2 sequences are SGHRS and YFSETQ. CDR3 in DNA: TGCGCCAGCAGCTTGGCCGGGGGCTCGGATACGCAGTATTTT. This gives the protein CASSLAGGSDTQYF.

The chain recombines TRBV5-6 with TRBJ2-3; D unresolved. The germline V gene encodes CDR1 SGHDT and CDR2 YYEEEE. This CDR3 spans 15 amino acids. Trimming removed 1 base from V and 4 bases from J, with 13 bases in between. The DNA for the CDR3 is TGTGCCAGCAGCTTGTGGGAAAGGTGGTCAGATACGCAGTATTTT. Its protein is CASSLWERWSDTQYF.

This clonotype was observed many times. V usage is TRBV10-3 and J usage is TRBJ2-2; D unresolved. The CDR3 has 15 residues. Germline V gene lookup returns CDR1 ENHRY and CDR2 SYGVKD. The V gene lost 3 bases and the J gene lost 7 bases, with 15 bases spanning the gap. The CDR3 region is CAISETKNINGELFF. CDR3 bases: TGTGCCATCAGTGAAACAAAAAACATAAACGGGGAGCTGTTTTTT.

The table lists this clonotype with many counts. The V gene is TRBV6-6, the J gene TRBJ1-1; 8 bases are a match to TRBD1. The V gene's germline CDR1 is MNHNY and CDR2 SVGAGI (reference sequence). The CDR3 has 16 residues. The trim removed 2 bases at V and 0 bases at J, leaving 5 bases unmatched. This chain's CDR3 is CASSYPLGQVNTEAFF. The CDR3 DNA reads TGTGCCAGCAGTTACCCATTGGGACAGGTGAACACTGAAGCTTTCTTT.

Ten or more counts support this clonotype. The chain has TRBV24-1 and TRBJ2-1; D remains unclear. The V end was cut by 6 bases, the J end by 5 bases, with 7 bases between. The CDR3 contains 12 residues. Germline V gene data show CDR1 as KGHDR and CDR2 as SFDVKD. CDR3 DNA sequence: TGTGCCACCAGTTTGGGGAACAATGAGCAGTTCTTC. It yields the protein CATSLGNNEQFF.